These 30 T cell receptor beta chains were all obtained from the same sample, sequenced in a study of identical twins. TCRdb reprocessed the 5' RACE reads with MiXCR, giving one entry per CDR3 protein. Seen here are 200,000 to 250,000 distinct CDR3 sequences, around 6.6% observed once, and the top ten hold 3% to 4.5%. This same sample was also part of a study on yellow fever vaccine responses in identical twins.

Sequencing used memory (CD45RO+) T cells sorted from blood. The receptors here all came from a young woman in good health.

J is TRBJ2-7 and V is TRBV25-1, with 10 bases lining up with TRBD2. V shed 6 bases and J 4 bases; nucleotides not matched to a gene: 3. Germline V gives CDR1 MGHDK, CDR2 SYGVNS. CDR3 length: 13 residues. CDR3 coding DNA: TGTGCCAGCAGAAAGGGACTAGCGTACGAGCAGTACTTC. Translated: CASRKGLAYEQYF.

V is TRBV11-2 and J is TRBJ2-2, with a weak D call TRBD1 (6 bases). V was cut by 5 bases and J by 0 bases, with 16 bases left in between. The CDR3 is made up of 17 amino acids. Per germline, CDR1 SGHAT and CDR2 FQNNGV. In DNA form, the CDR3 reads TGTGCCAGCAGCCCCAGGGGCGGCGCCTCGAACACCGGGGAGCTGTTTTTT. The encoded protein is CASSPRGGASNTGELFF.

V usage is TRBV19 and J usage is TRBJ2-4; D might be TRBD2 (6 bases). The CDR3 sequence is 16 residues long. The germline CDR1 and CDR2 sequences are LNHDA and SQIVND (reference sequence). Trimming took 3 bases from V and 0 from J, leaving 12 bases between them. The CDR3 DNA follows: TGTGCCAGTAGTATTGACGGCGGGGTAGCCAAAAACATTCAGTACTTC. It codes for CASSIDGGVAKNIQYF.

This clonotype occurred many times. This chain's CDR3 is CSARDIAGTQYF. The CDR3 region has the DNA TGCAGTGCTAGAGATATAGCGGGTACGCAGTATTTT. The chain couples TRBV20-1 to TRBJ2-3; TRBD2 matches 7 bases. The CDR3 sequence is 12 residues long. V was clipped by 0 bases and J by 8 bases; unmatched bases: 2. CDR1 and CDR2 (germline): DFQATT, SNEGSKA (reference sequence).

The chain links TRBV20-1 to TRBJ2-5; 7 bases match TRBD2. The CDR3 runs 12 residues. The trim removed 3 bases at V and 5 bases at J, leaving 3 bases unmatched. Germline V gene data show CDR1 as DFQATT and CDR2 as SNEGSKA (reference sequence). The CDR3 is CSARAGAETQYF. CDR3 nucleotide sequence: TGCAGTGCTAGGGCGGGAGCGGAGACCCAGTACTTC.

This clonotype was seen repeatedly, ten times or more. The rearrangement uses TRBV9 and TRBJ1-2, with D perhaps matching TRBD1 (5 bases). CDR3 length equals 15 residues. V dropped 3 bases and J dropped 5 bases, with 17 bases sitting between them. Germline CDR1 is SGDLS and CDR2 is YYNGEE. This CDR3 is CASSGRGAAGYGYTF. The CDR3 DNA reads as TGTGCCAGCAGCGGACGTGGGGCCGCTGGGTATGGCTACACCTTC. The full variable domain, with the rest looked up from reference TRBV9 and TRBJ1-2, is DSGVTQTPKHLITATGQRVTLRCSPRSGDLSVYWYQQSLDQGLQFLIQYYNGEERAKGNILERFSAQQFPDLHSELNLSSLELGDSALYFCASSGRGAAGYGYTFGSGTRLTVV.

Ten or more counts support this clonotype. The chain couples TRBV12-3 or TRBV12-4 to TRBJ2-1; TRBD2 agrees at 10 bases. This CDR3 region has 16 residues. V lost 7 bases and J lost 9; bases outside the gene matches: 15. The CDR3 reads CASKLAGSLESAEQFF. As DNA, the CDR3 is TGTGCCAGCAAACTAGCGGGGTCACTCGAATCGGCTGAGCAGTTCTTC.

This clonotype was picked up many times. The chain is built from TRBV28 and TRBJ2-5; TRBD1 is a possible D gene (6 bases). The V gene's germline CDR1 is MDHEN and CDR2 SYDVKM. This CDR3 is built from 13 residues. V lost 6 bases, J lost 0 bases, and 8 bases lay in between. CDR3 coding DNA: TGTGCCAGCAGGAGGGGGTACCAAGAGACCCAGTACTTC. It yields the protein CASRRGYQETQYF.

In its sample, this clonotype was seen many times. The chain links TRBV5-1 to TRBJ1-3; a weak D match, TRBD1 (5 bases). CDR3 length: 14 residues. From germline, CDR1 is SGHRS and CDR2 YFSETQ. Trimming removed 4 bases at V and 0 bases at J, with 8 bases between. CDR3 amino acids: CASSPGISGNTIYF. The CDR3 bases are TGCGCCAGCAGCCCAGGGATCTCTGGAAACACCATATATTTT.

This clonotype was counted ten times or more. The V call is TRBV5-1, the J call TRBJ1-5; 7 bases align to TRBD1. V shed 4 bases and J 2 bases; nucleotides not matched to a gene: 9. Germline V gene lookup returns CDR1 SGHRS and CDR2 YFSETQ. This CDR3 contains 16 residues. CDR3 sequence: CASSPSSGGGNQPQHF. CDR3 nucleotide sequence: TGCGCCAGCAGCCCATCATCAGGGGGGGGCAATCAGCCCCAGCATTTT.

This clonotype was found a few times. In DNA form, the CDR3 reads TGTGCCAGCAGCTTAGGAGGGTTGCCTAGGGAGCAGTACTTC. As protein: CASSLGGLPREQYF. This chain uses TRBV5-4 with TRBJ2-7; maybe TRBD2 (6 bases). The CDR3 runs to 14 residues. The germline V and J ends were trimmed by 2 bases and 7 bases, with 16 bases remaining between them. Germline V lookup: CDR1 SGHNT, CDR2 YYREEE (reference sequence). The full variable domain, in which reference TRBV5-4 and TRBJ2-7 provide the parts outside the CDR3, is ETGVTQSPTHLIKTRGQQVTLRCSSQSGHNTVSWYQQALGQGPQFIFQYYREEENGRGNFPPRFSGLQFPNYSSELNVNALELDDSALYLCASSLGGLPREQYFGPGTRLTVT.

This clonotype appeared a few times. The V call is TRBV12-3 or TRBV12-4, the J call TRBJ2-2, with 9 positions matching TRBD1. The CDR3 extends over 15 amino acids. Trimming took 4 bases from V and 7 from J; bases not matched to a gene: 7. The CDR3 loop is CASSSTQGAGGELFF. The CDR3 DNA follows: TGTGCCAGCAGTTCCACACAGGGGGCGGGCGGGGAGCTGTTTTTT.

This clonotype was detected many times. V usage is TRBV10-3 and J usage is TRBJ2-7; the D is unclear. Trimming removed 3 bases from V and 3 bases from J, with 12 bases in between. The length of the CDR3 is 14 residues. The V gene's germline CDR1 is ENHRY and CDR2 SYGVKD. The CDR3 spells CAISDPIQIYEQYF. The CDR3 DNA reads TGTGCCATCAGTGACCCTATCCAAATCTACGAGCAGTACTTC.

This chain joins TRBV18 and TRBJ2-1, with D perhaps TRBD1 (5 bases). The germline V gene encodes CDR1 KGHSH and CDR2 LQKENI. The CDR3 is made up of 13 amino acids. Trimming removed 2 bases from V and 5 bases from J, with 7 bases in between. For the CDR3, the DNA is TGTGCCAGCTCACCAACAGGAAACAATGAGCAGTTCTTC. Translating gives CASSPTGNNEQFF.

The V gene is TRBV27, the J gene TRBJ2-3, with TRBD1 identical over 12 bases. J was trimmed by 6 bases and V by 10 bases; bases with no gene match: 11. There are 15 residues in the CDR3. From germline, CDR1 is MNHEY and CDR2 SMNVEV (reference sequence). The CDR3 region is CAISKGTGGADTQYF. The CDR3 nucleotides are TGTGCCATTTCGAAAGGGACAGGGGGCGCGGATACGCAGTATTTT.

V gene TRBV15 combines with J gene TRBJ2-3; D is unclear. The V and J ends lost 4 bases and 5 bases respectively, with 13 bases between them. In germline, CDR1 is LNHNV, CDR2 YYDKDF (reference sequence). This CDR3 contains 14 residues. The CDR3 sequence is CATSISRVIDTQYF. The CDR3 coding sequence is TGTGCCACCAGCATTTCTCGGGTTATAGATACGCAGTATTTT.

The chain is built from TRBV9 and TRBJ2-7; possible D gene TRBD2, 5 bases. CDR3 length equals 15 residues. V lost 0 bases, J lost 2 bases, and 12 bases lay in between. Per germline, CDR1 SGDLS and CDR2 YYNGEE. Here the CDR3 reads CASSVANGLPYEQYF. The CDR3 DNA reads as TGTGCCAGCAGCGTAGCTAACGGACTCCCCTACGAGCAGTACTTC.

There are many counts of this clonotype. This rearrangement joins TRBV6-1 to TRBJ1-1; the match to TRBD1 covers 10 bases. After removal of 5 bases from V and 0 bases from J, the junction contained 3 bases not matched to a gene. The CDR3 has 15 amino acids. Germline loops: CDR1 MNHNS, CDR2 SASEGT. This CDR3 is CASSRDRGLNTEAFF. The CDR3 coding sequence is TGTGCCAGCAGTCGGGACAGGGGATTGAACACTGAAGCTTTCTTT.

This sequence joins TRBV27 and TRBJ1-4; unclear D gene. There are 13 residues in the CDR3. Per the germline V gene, CDR1 is MNHEY and CDR2 is SMNVEV (reference sequence). V gave up 4 bases and J gave up 7 bases, with 10 bases separating them. CDR3 protein: CASSSKLAEKLFF. The DNA for the CDR3 is TGTGCCAGCAGTTCTAAATTGGCTGAAAAACTGTTTTTT.

A few counts support this clonotype. The chain recombines TRBV3-1 with TRBJ2-1; TRBD2 is a possible D gene (5 bases). Germline CDR1 reads LGHDT; CDR2 reads YNNKEL (reference sequence). V lost 4 bases to trimming and J lost 6 bases, with 13 bases between them. The CDR3 spans 14 residues. The CDR3 loop reads CASSPGGLCNEQFF. The CDR3 DNA sequence: TGTGCCAGCAGCCCCGGTGGACTCTGCAATGAGCAGTTCTTC.

The chain couples TRBV3-1 to TRBJ1-2; unclear D gene. The CDR3 spans 13 residues. Germline lookup yields CDR1 LGHDT and CDR2 YNNKEL (reference sequence). Trimming cost V 0 bases and J 5 bases, with 7 bases left between them. The CDR3, as DNA: TGTGCCAGCAGCCAAGATCAAGGGTATGGCTACACCTTC. It encodes CASSQDQGYGYTF. Filled out from reference TRBV3-1 and TRBJ1-2, the complete variable domain reads DTAVSQTPKYLVTQMGNDKSIKCEQNLGHDTMYWYKQDSKKFLKIMFSYNNKELIINETVPNRFSPKSPDKAHLNLHINSLELGDSAVYFCASSQDQGYGYTFGSGTRLTVV.

This clonotype has only a few counts. The chain recombines TRBV6-5 with TRBJ2-1; TRBD2 matches at 14 bases. J was trimmed by 6 bases and V by 2 bases; bases with no gene match: 0. This CDR3 is built from 15 residues. Germline CDR1 is MNHEY and CDR2 is SVGAGI. The CDR3: CASSYGTSGGNEQFF. CDR3 sequence (DNA): TGTGCCAGCAGTTACGGGACTAGCGGGGGCAATGAGCAGTTCTTC.

This clonotype was counted ten times or more. The J gene is TRBJ1-1, the V gene TRBV12-3 or TRBV12-4; D may be TRBD1 (5 bases). V was shortened by 11 bases and J by 0 bases, with 13 bases between the two germline ends. CDR3 length equals 13 residues. The CDR3 sequence is CAASTEMNTEAFF. CDR3 sequence (DNA): TGTGCCGCCTCGACAGAGATGAACACTGAAGCTTTCTTT.

This clonotype appeared many times. The chain recombines TRBV24-1 with TRBJ2-1; 7 bases agree with TRBD2. With 2 bases clipped from V and 6 bases from J, the junction kept 9 bases outside the gene matches. This CDR3 has 16 amino acids. CDR1 KGHDR and CDR2 SFDVKD come from the germline V gene. The CDR3 here is CATSDSTSSFGNEQFF. In nucleotides, the CDR3 is TGTGCCACCAGTGATTCGACTAGCAGTTTCGGCAATGAGCAGTTCTTC.

This clonotype was counted many times. This chain connects TRBV12-3 or TRBV12-4 to TRBJ1-2, with 8 bases fitting TRBD1. The CDR3 loop spans 15 amino acids. After removal of 5 bases from V and 2 bases from J, the junction contained 7 bases not matched to a gene. CDR3 sequence reads: CASSQSSGGNYGYTF. The DNA of the CDR3 is TGTGCCAGCAGTCAGAGTTCAGGGGGCAACTATGGCTACACCTTC.

This clonotype has ten or more counts. The J gene is TRBJ1-1, the V gene TRBV12-3 or TRBV12-4, with no clear D. Trimming removed 2 bases at V and 1 base at J, with 5 bases between. The CDR3 consists of 13 residues. The DNA of the CDR3 is TGTGCCAGCAGTTTAATGGGGAACACTGAAGCTTTCTTT. Translation gives CASSLMGNTEAFF.

This clonotype was observed a handful of times. The chain couples TRBV11-2 to TRBJ2-3, with 8 nucleotides matching TRBD2. With V trimmed by 5 bases and J by 1 base, 5 bases remained unmatched. Germline CDR1 and CDR2: SGHAT and FQNNGV. CDR3 length equals 15 residues. The CDR3, as DNA: TGTGCCAGCAGCCCGGGGGGGCCGGGCACAGATACGCAGTATTTT. Translated, it gives CASSPGGPGTDTQYF.

This clonotype was recorded a few times. In nucleotides, the CDR3 is TGTGCCAGCAGCGGGCCCATAGCGAATGAGCAGTTCTTC. Translation gives CASSGPIANEQFF. The genes are TRBV6-1 and TRBJ2-1, with D possibly TRBD2 on 5 matching bases. Germline assignment: CDR1 MNHNS and CDR2 SASEGT. The CDR3 runs 13 residues. Trimming removed 6 bases from V and 7 bases from J, with 13 bases in between.

There are a few counts of this clonotype. The CDR3 reads CASSETGAPELAKNIQYF. Written as DNA, the CDR3 is TGTGCCAGCAGTGAGACAGGGGCCCCTGAGCTAGCCAAAAACATTCAGTACTTC. The J gene is TRBJ2-4, the V gene TRBV28, with 8 bases that match TRBD1. J was trimmed by 0 bases and V by 5 bases; bases with no gene match: 12. The germline V gene encodes CDR1 MDHEN and CDR2 SYDVKM. There are 18 residues in the CDR3.

In this sample, this clonotype turned up many times. The CDR3, as DNA: TGCGCCAGCGGTACCCCAGGGTTTGGAGAAGAGACCCAGTACTTC. Its protein is CASGTPGFGEETQYF. This chain links TRBV5-1 with TRBJ2-5, with D maybe TRBD1 (5 bases). CDR1 is SGHRS, CDR2 YFSETQ, per germline. The CDR3 spans 15 residues. The germline V and J ends were trimmed by 7 bases and 3 bases, with 19 bases remaining between them.